One sample yielded the 17 T cell receptor beta chains listed below, sequenced in a study of cytomegalovirus exposure and HLA in healthy donors. PCR primers comprised 60 Vbeta and 13 Jbeta primers. Some clones are missing from TCRdb's copy, which holds only in-frame ones; the method was immunoSEQ multiplex PCR. The sample lists about 210,000 clones; about three quarters were seen once. The sequencing sample was made of PBMCs. The receptors stem from a boy between 10 and 17 years old in good health and CMV-seronegative.

The V and J genes are TRBV5-1 and TRBJ1-1; tentative D call: TRBD1 (6 bases). The CDR3 covers 13 residues. Trimming removed 9 bases at V and 0 bases at J, with 12 bases between. The germline V gene encodes CDR1 SGHRS and CDR2 YFSETQ. CDR3 amino acids: CATARDMNTEAFF. CDR3 sequence (DNA): TGCGCCACCGCCCGGGACATGAACACTGAAGCTTTCTTT. Together with reference TRBV5-1 and TRBJ1-1, the CDR3 gives the full variable domain: KAGVTQTPRYLIKTRGQQVTLSCSPISGHRSVSWYQQTPGQGLQFLFEYFSETQRNKGNFPGRFSGRQFSNSRSEMNVSTLELGDSALYLCATARDMNTEAFFGQGTRLTVV.

The chain is built from TRBV7-9 and TRBJ2-7; 9 bases map to TRBD1. V lost 5 bases to trimming and J lost 9 bases; unmatched junction nucleotides: 8. The length of the CDR3 is 13 residues. Germline V gene sequence: CDR1 SEHNR, CDR2 FQNEAQ (reference sequence). The CDR3 loop is CASSGTGTRGQYF. The CDR3 DNA follows: TGTGCCAGCAGCGGGACAGGGACTCGAGGGCAGTACTTC. Full variable domain (rest looked up from reference TRBV7-9 and TRBJ2-7): DTGVSQNPRHKITKRGQNVTFRCDPISEHNRLYWYRQTLGQGPEFLTYFQNEAQLEKSRLLSDRFSAERPKGSFSTLEIQRTEQGDSAMYLCASSGTGTRGQYFGPGTRLTVT.

The gene calls are TRBV2 and TRBJ1-5; possibly TRBD1 for D (6 bases). V was trimmed by 7 bases and J by 3 bases, leaving 13 bases between them. Per germline, CDR1 SNHLY and CDR2 FYNNEI. The CDR3 sequence is 14 residues long. The CDR3: CASNDRDINQPQHF. The CDR3 DNA is TGTGCCAGCAACGACCGGGACATCAATCAGCCCCAGCATTTT.

The chain employs TRBV6-5 and TRBJ1-1, with 8 bases fitting TRBD1. CDR3 size: 16 residues. V lost 0 bases, J lost 8 bases, and 11 bases stayed unmatched. CDR1 is MNHEY, CDR2 SVGAGI, per germline. CDR3 bases: TGTGCCAGCAGTTACTCAAGAGGGACAGGAACAGCCGAAGCTTTCTTT. It is translated as CASSYSRGTGTAEAFF.

This chain joins TRBV5-6 and TRBJ2-7; 7 bases are a match to TRBD2. This CDR3 has 15 residues. The V and J ends lost 4 bases and 0 bases, in that order; junction bases with no gene match: 7. Germline V gene lookup returns CDR1 SGHDT and CDR2 YYEEEE. CDR3 in amino acids: CASSTVRGDSYEQYF. CDR3 bases: TGTGCCAGCAGCACGGTCCGGGGGGACTCCTACGAGCAGTACTTC.

The chain recombines TRBV5-6 with TRBJ1-6; 9 positions agree with TRBD1. The V gene end was trimmed by 0 bases and the J gene end by 17 bases; junction bases not matched to a gene: 3. The CDR3 is made up of 12 amino acids. The V gene's germline CDR1 is SGHDT and CDR2 YYEEEE. The CDR3 loop reads CASSLGQGVIHF. The CDR3 nucleotides are TGTGCCAGCAGCTTGGGACAGGGGGTGATCCACTTT.

The V call is TRBV7-8, the J call TRBJ2-7; possible D gene TRBD1, 6 bases. V lost 5 bases, J lost 0 bases, and 17 bases lay in between. The CDR3 runs to 16 residues. Germline-derived CDR1 and CDR2 are SGHVS and FQNEAQ. CDR3 protein: CASSQRTALPSYEQYF. CDR3 DNA sequence: TGTGCCAGCAGCCAACGGACAGCCCTACCCTCCTACGAGCAGTACTTC.

The gene calls are TRBV9 and TRBJ1-2; 7 nucleotides align to TRBD1. Unmatched junction bases numbered 7, after V lost 4 bases and J lost 1 base. This CDR3 is 15 amino acids long. Germline V gene lookup returns CDR1 SGDLS and CDR2 YYNGEE. CDR3 sequence reads: CASSFYRGFNYGYTF. The CDR3 DNA is TGTGCCAGCAGCTTTTACAGGGGTTTTAACTATGGCTACACCTTC.

Only a few counts were recorded for this clone. The gene calls are TRBV9 and TRBJ1-2; D unclear. From germline, CDR1 is SGDLS and CDR2 YYNGEE. Trimming removed 0 bases at V and 5 bases at J, with 8 bases between. The CDR3 is 13 residues long. CDR3 nucleotide sequence: TGTGCCAGCAGCGTAGGAGATTCGTATGGCTACACCTTC. Translation gives CASSVGDSYGYTF.

This sequence joins TRBV5-6 and TRBJ2-5; TRBD2 aligns across 10 bases. V was pared by 5 bases and J by 2 bases, with 3 bases of the junction left unmatched. Germline CDR1 SGHDT, CDR2 YYEEEE. The CDR3 extends over 14 amino acids. CDR3 loop: CASRRAGGQETQYF. DNA for the CDR3: TGTGCCAGCAGACGAGCGGGGGGGCAAGAGACCCAGTACTTC.

This clone was seen once. The CDR3 nucleotides are TGTGCCTGGAGTCCCGAGCGGGGGGATACGCAGTATTTT. Its translation: CAWSPERGDTQYF. The rearrangement joins TRBV30 to TRBJ2-3, with TRBD2 matching 8 bases. The CDR3 has 13 residues. Germline-derived CDR1 and CDR2 are GTSNPN and SVGIG (reference sequence). With V trimmed by 2 bases and J by 6 bases, 4 bases remained unmatched.

The rearrangement joins TRBV4-1 to TRBJ2-5, with 8 bases identical to TRBD1. In germline, CDR1 is MGHRA, CDR2 YSYEKL. After removal of 3 bases from V and 6 bases from J, the junction contained 9 bases not matched to a gene. The CDR3 extends over 15 amino acids. CDR3 region: CASSHKLDRGKTQYF. CDR3 coding DNA: TGCGCCAGCAGCCATAAACTTGACAGGGGAAAGACCCAGTACTTC.

The V gene is TRBV6-5, the J gene TRBJ2-2; TRBD1 might be the D (5 bases). The CDR3 spans 15 residues. V dropped 0 bases and J dropped 7 bases, with 12 bases sitting between them. Germline assignment: CDR1 MNHEY and CDR2 SVGAGI. The DNA for the CDR3 is TGTGCCAGCAGTTACTCTCCAGGGTTGATCGGGGAGCTGTTTTTT. It is translated as CASSYSPGLIGELFF.

DNA for the CDR3: TGTGCCAGTAGTATCTGGCGGGAGGACAATGAGCAGTTCTTC. This gives the protein CASSIWREDNEQFF. The chain links TRBV19 to TRBJ2-1; 8 bases map to TRBD2. Germline V gene data show CDR1 as LNHDA and CDR2 as SQIVND (reference sequence). The CDR3 totals 14 residues. V was pared by 3 bases and J by 5 bases, with 3 bases of the junction left unmatched.

The genes are TRBV27 and TRBJ2-2; TRBD2 aligns across 10 bases. With V trimmed by 3 bases and J by 0 bases, 13 bases remained unmatched. The CDR3 consists of 20 residues. Germline assignment: CDR1 MNHEY and CDR2 SMNVEV (reference sequence). The CDR3: CASSFVLAGDTGTNTGELFF. Written as DNA, the CDR3 is TGTGCCAGCAGTTTTGTTCTAGCGGGGGATACAGGAACGAACACCGGGGAGCTGTTTTTT.

The chain carries TRBV9 and TRBJ2-5; 7 bases line up with TRBD2. The ends lost 0 bases at V and 4 bases at J; junction bases unmatched: 12. The CDR3 contains 17 residues. CDR1 and CDR2 (germline): SGDLS, YYNGEE. The CDR3 DNA reads as TGTGCCAGCAGCGTAGGGAGGGCGGCGGGAGCCCCAGAGACCCAGTACTTC. Its protein product is CASSVGRAAGAPETQYF.

This sequence joins TRBV30 and TRBJ1-2, with a possible D match to TRBD1 (5 bases). The CDR3 extends over 13 amino acids. Per the germline V gene, CDR1 is GTSNPN and CDR2 is SVGIG (reference sequence). The ends were cut back, 3 bases at V and 2 bases at J, with 10 bases in the middle. The CDR3 is CAWSVDSNYGYTF. DNA of the CDR3: TGTGCCTGGAGCGTAGACAGCAACTATGGCTACACCTTC.